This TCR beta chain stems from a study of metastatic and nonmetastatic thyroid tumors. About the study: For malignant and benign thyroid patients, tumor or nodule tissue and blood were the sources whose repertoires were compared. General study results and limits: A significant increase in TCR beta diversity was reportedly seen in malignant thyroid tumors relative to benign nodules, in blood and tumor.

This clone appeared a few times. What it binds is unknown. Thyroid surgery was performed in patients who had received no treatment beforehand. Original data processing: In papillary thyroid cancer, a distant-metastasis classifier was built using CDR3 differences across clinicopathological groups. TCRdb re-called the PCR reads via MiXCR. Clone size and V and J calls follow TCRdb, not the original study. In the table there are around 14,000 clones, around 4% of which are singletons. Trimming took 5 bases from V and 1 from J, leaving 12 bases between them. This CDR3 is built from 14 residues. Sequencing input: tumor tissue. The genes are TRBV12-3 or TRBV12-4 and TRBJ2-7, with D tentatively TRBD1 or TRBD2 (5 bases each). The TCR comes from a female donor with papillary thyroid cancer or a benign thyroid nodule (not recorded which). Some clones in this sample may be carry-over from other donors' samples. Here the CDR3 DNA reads TGTGCCAGCAGTCCACGGGACCGATCCTACGAGCAGTACTTC. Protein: CASSPRDRSYEQYF.